This is a list of T cell receptor beta chains from one sample in a study of blood T cell repertoires in COVID-19. Using immunoSEQ multiplex PCR, the repertoire was profiled, and TCRdb retains in-frame clones only, with some absent. The table records more than 85,000 clones, roughly four fifths of them present only once. What was sequenced was peripheral blood. These receptors all come from a man aged 35-49 years with active or convalescent COVID-19. Each CDR3 is given with its conserved first and last residue. The order of the fields is V gene, J gene, D gene, clone size, CDR3 DNA, CDR3 protein. A D gene is named only where the DNA matches it firmly. Rows give clone size only sometimes, using once, few, many, or a class for an expanded clone.

V gene: TRBV24-1
J gene: TRBJ2-2
D gene: .
clone size: .
CDR3 DNA: TGTGCCACCAGTGATCGCAGGGACACCGGGGAGCTGTTTTTT
CDR3 protein: CATSDRRDTGELFF

V gene: TRBV7-2
J gene: TRBJ1-3
D gene: .
clone size: few
CDR3 DNA: TGTGCCAGCAGCTTAACGACAGCTGGAAACACCATATATTTT
CDR3 protein: CASSLTTAGNTIYF

V gene: TRBV5-5
J gene: TRBJ1-6
D gene: .
clone size: .
CDR3 DNA: TGTGCCAGCAGCTTGGGGAGCTCCTATAATTCACCCCTCCACTTT
CDR3 protein: CASSLGSSYNSPLHF

V gene: TRBV12-5
J gene: TRBJ1-1
D gene: .
clone size: .
CDR3 DNA: TGTGCTAGTGGTTTGGTAGTCGGAGACTTGCAGGAAGCTTTCTTT
CDR3 protein: CASGLVVGDLQEAFF

V gene: TRBV6-5
J gene: TRBJ1-1
D gene: .
clone size: .
CDR3 DNA: TGTGCCAGCAGGGGAGGTCCTACTGCTTTGGCTTTCTTT
CDR3 protein: CASRGGPTALAFF

V gene: TRBV7-3
J gene: TRBJ2-3
D gene: TRBD2
clone size: .
CDR3 DNA: TGTGCCAGCAGCTCGGGACTAGCGGGGGGACCTAGCACAGATACGCAGTATTTT
CDR3 protein: CASSSGLAGGPSTDTQYF

V gene: TRBV28
J gene: TRBJ2-5
D gene: .
clone size: .
CDR3 DNA: TGTGCCAGCAGTTCCACCGGGTACGGGGTGGAGACCCAGTACTTC
CDR3 protein: CASSSTGYGVETQYF

V gene: TRBV12-3/TRBV12-4
J gene: TRBJ2-3
D gene: .
clone size: .
CDR3 DNA: TGTGCCAGCAGCAGCTCAGGGTTTACGCAGTATTTT
CDR3 protein: CASSSSGFTQYF

V gene: TRBV24-1
J gene: TRBJ2-7
D gene: .
clone size: .
CDR3 DNA: TGTGCCACCAGTGATTTGAAGGGGGGGCCCTACGAGCAGTACTTC
CDR3 protein: CATSDLKGGPYEQYF

V gene: TRBV5-8
J gene: TRBJ2-7
D gene: TRBD1
clone size: .
CDR3 DNA: TGTGCCAGCAGCTTGGAGACTTTGACAGGGTTTGGCGGGCCCCACGAGCAGTACTTC
CDR3 protein: CASSLETLTGFGGPHEQYF

V gene: TRBV7-2
J gene: TRBJ2-7
D gene: TRBD1
clone size: .
CDR3 DNA: TGTGCCAGCAGCTCACAGGGGTACGAGCAGTACTTC
CDR3 protein: CASSSQGYEQYF

V gene: TRBV6-2/TRBV6-3
J gene: TRBJ1-2
D gene: TRBD1
clone size: .
CDR3 DNA: TGTGCCAGCAGTGACAGGGGGCCCTATGGCTACACCTTC
CDR3 protein: CASSDRGPYGYTF

V gene: TRBV19
J gene: TRBJ1-5
D gene: TRBD1
clone size: few
CDR3 DNA: TGTGCCAGTAGTATAGCAGATCGACAGGGAAGAAATCAGCCCCAGCATTTT
CDR3 protein: CASSIADRQGRNQPQHF

V gene: TRBV18
J gene: TRBJ1-2
D gene: .
clone size: .
CDR3 DNA: TGTGCCAGTGCGACAGATCTTAACTATGGCTACACCTTC
CDR3 protein: CASATDLNYGYTF

V gene: TRBV2
J gene: TRBJ1-4
D gene: .
clone size: once
CDR3 DNA: TGTGCCAGCAGACGCGGGAATGAAAAACTGTTTTTT
CDR3 protein: CASRRGNEKLFF

V gene: TRBV5-1
J gene: TRBJ2-7
D gene: .
clone size: .
CDR3 DNA: TGCGCCAGCAGCTTGGCGTCGCGGGAGCAGTACTTC
CDR3 protein: CASSLASREQYF

V gene: TRBV2
J gene: TRBJ2-3
D gene: TRBD2
clone size: .
CDR3 DNA: TGTGCCAGCAGTGTGCGGGGGGAGGGGGATACGCAGTATTTT
CDR3 protein: CASSVRGEGDTQYF

V gene: TRBV7-6
J gene: TRBJ1-3
D gene: TRBD1
clone size: .
CDR3 DNA: TGTGCCAGCAGCTTAGTCCGACAGGGGGCTGGAAACACCATATATTTT
CDR3 protein: CASSLVRQGAGNTIYF

V gene: TRBV5-5
J gene: TRBJ2-4
D gene: TRBD2
clone size: .
CDR3 DNA: TGTGCCAGCAGCCTCGGGAGGGGCTTCACCCTTGACAAAAACATTCAGTACTTC
CDR3 protein: CASSLGRGFTLDKNIQYF

V gene: TRBV5-4
J gene: TRBJ2-3
D gene: .
clone size: .
CDR3 DNA: TGTGCCAGCAGCTTTTGGGGGCCCACAGATACGCAGTATTTT
CDR3 protein: CASSFWGPTDTQYF

V gene: TRBV7-9
J gene: TRBJ2-3
D gene: TRBD2
clone size: .
CDR3 DNA: TGTGCCAGCAGCCGGGAGGGCAGAGATACGCAGTATTTT
CDR3 protein: CASSREGRDTQYF

V gene: TRBV6-5
J gene: TRBJ2-2
D gene: .
clone size: .
CDR3 DNA: TGTGCCAGCAACCCGACAGCGGGCAACACCGGGGAGCTGTTTTTT
CDR3 protein: CASNPTAGNTGELFF

V gene: TRBV27
J gene: TRBJ2-7
D gene: .
clone size: .
CDR3 DNA: TGTGCCAGCAGTTTAGCGGGGTCCCCCTACGAGCAGTACTTC
CDR3 protein: CASSLAGSPYEQYF

V gene: TRBV9
J gene: TRBJ2-5
D gene: .
clone size: .
CDR3 DNA: TGTGCCAGCAGCGGGGTGGAGGAAAAGACCCAGTACTTC
CDR3 protein: CASSGVEEKTQYF

V gene: TRBV19
J gene: TRBJ2-5
D gene: .
clone size: .
CDR3 DNA: TGTGCCAGTAGTATGTTGGTTCGGGAGACCCAGTACTTC
CDR3 protein: CASSMLVRETQYF

V gene: TRBV7-9
J gene: TRBJ2-7
D gene: .
clone size: .
CDR3 DNA: TGTGCCAGCAGCTTTCCGGGATCGGGGTCCTACGAGCAGTACTTC
CDR3 protein: CASSFPGSGSYEQYF

V gene: TRBV5-1
J gene: TRBJ1-5
D gene: .
clone size: .
CDR3 DNA: TGCGCCAGCAGCTTGCAGGGGATTAAGGGTCAGCCCCAGCATTTT
CDR3 protein: CASSLQGIKGQPQHF

V gene: TRBV10-3
J gene: TRBJ2-3
D gene: .
clone size: .
CDR3 DNA: TGTGCCATCAGTGAGTCGAGGGGGAGCGGCACAGATACGCAGTATTTT
CDR3 protein: CAISESRGSGTDTQYF

V gene: TRBV12-3/TRBV12-4
J gene: TRBJ1-2
D gene: TRBD1
clone size: .
CDR3 DNA: TGTGCCAGCAGTCTTGGACAGGGGCGCTACACCTTC
CDR3 protein: CASSLGQGRYTF

V gene: TRBV10-3
J gene: TRBJ2-1
D gene: .
clone size: .
CDR3 DNA: TGTGCCATCAGTGAGTCACCCGCCCTATGGTTCTTC
CDR3 protein: CAISESPALWFF

V gene: TRBV9
J gene: TRBJ2-1
D gene: .
clone size: .
CDR3 DNA: TGTGCCAGCAGCGTAGCTAGTATTTACAATGAGCAGTTCTTC
CDR3 protein: CASSVASIYNEQFF

V gene: TRBV6-5
J gene: TRBJ2-7
D gene: .
clone size: .
CDR3 DNA: TGTGCCAGCAGGGCCCACGGGGACGAGCAGTACTTC
CDR3 protein: CASRAHGDEQYF

V gene: TRBV6-4
J gene: TRBJ1-1
D gene: TRBD1
clone size: .
CDR3 DNA: TGTGCCAGCAGCGAACAGGGGAGGACTGAAGCTTTCTTT
CDR3 protein: CASSEQGRTEAFF

V gene: TRBV9
J gene: TRBJ2-2
D gene: .
clone size: .
CDR3 DNA: TGTGCCAGCAGCCCAAGTCTAGGTTCCGGGGAGCTGTTTTTT
CDR3 protein: CASSPSLGSGELFF

V gene: TRBV18
J gene: TRBJ2-2
D gene: .
clone size: .
CDR3 DNA: TGTGCCAGCTCACCGGAGACTATCAACACCGGGGAGCTGTTTTTT
CDR3 protein: CASSPETINTGELFF

V gene: TRBV18
J gene: TRBJ2-3
D gene: .
clone size: .
CDR3 DNA: TGTGCCAGCTCACCAAACACAGGAGAGCAGGATACGCAGTATTTT
CDR3 protein: CASSPNTGEQDTQYF

V gene: TRBV20-1
J gene: TRBJ2-5
D gene: TRBD2
clone size: .
CDR3 DNA: TGCAGTGCTAGTGGGGGGACTATACAAGAGACCCAGTACTTC
CDR3 protein: CSASGGTIQETQYF

V gene: TRBV2
J gene: TRBJ1-5
D gene: .
clone size: .
CDR3 DNA: TGTGCCAGCCGGGGCAGGGGCGATAATCAGCCCCAGCATTTT
CDR3 protein: CASRGRGDNQPQHF

V gene: TRBV4-2
J gene: TRBJ1-1
D gene: .
clone size: .
CDR3 DNA: TGTGCCAGCAGCCAAAGGTCAGGCCTCAACACTGAAGCTTTCTTT
CDR3 protein: CASSQRSGLNTEAFF

V gene: TRBV7-8
J gene: TRBJ2-5
D gene: .
clone size: .
CDR3 DNA: TGTGCCAGCAGCCCCCACGGGGAGACCCAGTACTTC
CDR3 protein: CASSPHGETQYF

V gene: TRBV11-2
J gene: TRBJ2-5
D gene: TRBD1
clone size: .
CDR3 DNA: TGTGCCAGCAGCTTAGGGACAGGTCAGGAGACCCAGTACTTC
CDR3 protein: CASSLGTGQETQYF